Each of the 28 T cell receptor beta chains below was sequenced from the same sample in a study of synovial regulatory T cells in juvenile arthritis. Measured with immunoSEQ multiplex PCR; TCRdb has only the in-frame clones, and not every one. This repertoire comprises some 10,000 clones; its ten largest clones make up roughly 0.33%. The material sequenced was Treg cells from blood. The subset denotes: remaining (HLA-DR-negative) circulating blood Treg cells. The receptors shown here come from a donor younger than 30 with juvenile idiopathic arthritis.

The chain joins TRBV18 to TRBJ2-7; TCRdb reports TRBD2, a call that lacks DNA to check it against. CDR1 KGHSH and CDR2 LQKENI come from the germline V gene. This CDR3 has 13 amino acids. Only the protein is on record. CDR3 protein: CASSPGTVYEQYF.

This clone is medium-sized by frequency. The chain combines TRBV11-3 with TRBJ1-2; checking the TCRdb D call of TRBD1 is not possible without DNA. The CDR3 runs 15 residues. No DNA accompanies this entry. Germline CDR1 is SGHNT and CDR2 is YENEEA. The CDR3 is CASSPRQGRNYGYTF.

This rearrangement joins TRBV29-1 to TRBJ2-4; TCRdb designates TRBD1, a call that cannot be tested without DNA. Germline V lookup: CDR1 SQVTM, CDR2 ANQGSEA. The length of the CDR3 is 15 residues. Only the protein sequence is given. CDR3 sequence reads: CSGRWVTGGKNIQYF. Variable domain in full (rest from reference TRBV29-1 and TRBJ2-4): SAVISQKPSRDICQRGTSLTIQCQVDSQVTMMFWYRQQPGQSLTLIATANQGSEATYESGFVIDKFPISRPNLTFSTLTVSNMSPEDSSIYLCSGRWVTGGKNIQYFGAGTRLSVL.

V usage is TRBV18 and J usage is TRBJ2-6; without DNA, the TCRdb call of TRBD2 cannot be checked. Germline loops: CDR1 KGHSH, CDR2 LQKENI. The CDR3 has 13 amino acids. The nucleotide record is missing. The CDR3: CASSRSGANVLTF.

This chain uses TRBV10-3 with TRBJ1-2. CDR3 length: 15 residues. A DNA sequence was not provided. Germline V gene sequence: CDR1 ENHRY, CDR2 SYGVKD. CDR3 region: CAITTNSGGRNGYTF.

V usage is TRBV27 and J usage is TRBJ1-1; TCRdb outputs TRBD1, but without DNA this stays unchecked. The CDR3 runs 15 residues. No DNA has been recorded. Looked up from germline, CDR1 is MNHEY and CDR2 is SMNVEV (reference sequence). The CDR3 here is CASSFLGHPNTEAFF.

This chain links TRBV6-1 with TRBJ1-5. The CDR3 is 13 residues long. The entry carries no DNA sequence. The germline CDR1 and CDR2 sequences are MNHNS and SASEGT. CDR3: CASSERWGQPQHF.

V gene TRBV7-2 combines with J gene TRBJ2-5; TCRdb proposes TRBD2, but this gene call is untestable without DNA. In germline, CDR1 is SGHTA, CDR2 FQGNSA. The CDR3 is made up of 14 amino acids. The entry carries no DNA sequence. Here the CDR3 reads CASSPGLSLYEQYF.

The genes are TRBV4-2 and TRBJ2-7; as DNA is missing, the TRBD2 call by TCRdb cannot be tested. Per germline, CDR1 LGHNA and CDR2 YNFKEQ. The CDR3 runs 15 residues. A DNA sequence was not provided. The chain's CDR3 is CASSPAAGESYEQYF.

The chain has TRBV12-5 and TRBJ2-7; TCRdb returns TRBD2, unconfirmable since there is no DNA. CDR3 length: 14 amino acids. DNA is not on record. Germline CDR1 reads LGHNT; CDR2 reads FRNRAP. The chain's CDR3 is CASGRMTSNYEQYF.

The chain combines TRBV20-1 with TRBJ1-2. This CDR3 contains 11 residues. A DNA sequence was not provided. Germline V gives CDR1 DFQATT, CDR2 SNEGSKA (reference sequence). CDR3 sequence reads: CSARSGYGYTF.

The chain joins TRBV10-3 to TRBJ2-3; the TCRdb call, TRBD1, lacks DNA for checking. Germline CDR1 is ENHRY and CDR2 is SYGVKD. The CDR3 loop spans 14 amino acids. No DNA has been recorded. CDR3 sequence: CAISGQGGTDTQYF.

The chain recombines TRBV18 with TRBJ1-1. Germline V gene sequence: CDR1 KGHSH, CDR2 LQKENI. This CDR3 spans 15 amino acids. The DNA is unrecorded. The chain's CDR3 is CASSPNTVMNTEAFF.

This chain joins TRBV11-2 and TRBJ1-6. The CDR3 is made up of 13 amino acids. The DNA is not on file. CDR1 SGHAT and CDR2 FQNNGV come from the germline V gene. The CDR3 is CASSSLWNSPLHF.

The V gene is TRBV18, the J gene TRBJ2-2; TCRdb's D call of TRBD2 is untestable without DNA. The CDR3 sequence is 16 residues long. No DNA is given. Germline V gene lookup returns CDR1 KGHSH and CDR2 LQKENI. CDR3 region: CASSRPRTSDTGELFF.

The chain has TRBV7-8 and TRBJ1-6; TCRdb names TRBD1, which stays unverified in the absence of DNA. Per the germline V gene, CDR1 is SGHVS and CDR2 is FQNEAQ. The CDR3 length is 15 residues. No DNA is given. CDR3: CASSLVRDSNSPLHF. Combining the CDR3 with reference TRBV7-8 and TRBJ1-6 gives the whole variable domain GAGVSQSPRYKVAKRGQDVALRCDPISGHVSLFWYQQALGQGPEFLTYFQNEAQLDKSGLPSDRFFAERPEGSVSTLKIQRTQQEDSAVYLCASSLVRDSNSPLHFGNGTRLTVT.

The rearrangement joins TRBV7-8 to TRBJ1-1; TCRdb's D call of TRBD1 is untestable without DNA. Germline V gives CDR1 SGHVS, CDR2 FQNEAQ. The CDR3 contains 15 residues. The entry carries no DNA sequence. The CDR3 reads CASSSRTGMNTEAFF.

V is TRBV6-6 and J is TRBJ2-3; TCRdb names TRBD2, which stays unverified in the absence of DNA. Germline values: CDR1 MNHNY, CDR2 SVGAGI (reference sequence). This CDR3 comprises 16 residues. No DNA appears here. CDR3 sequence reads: CASSYPVPRGTDTQYF.

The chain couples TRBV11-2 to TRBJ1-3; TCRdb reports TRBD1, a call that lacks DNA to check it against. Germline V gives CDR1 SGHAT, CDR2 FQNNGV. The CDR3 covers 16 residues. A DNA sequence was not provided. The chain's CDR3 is CASSYGQGISGNTIYF.

CDR3 region: CASSLTDTYEQYF. The chain is built from TRBV11-2 and TRBJ2-7; TCRdb picks TRBD1, but there is no DNA to check that call. Germline V gene lookup returns CDR1 SGHAT and CDR2 FQNNGV. There are 13 residues in the CDR3. Nucleotide data are not available.

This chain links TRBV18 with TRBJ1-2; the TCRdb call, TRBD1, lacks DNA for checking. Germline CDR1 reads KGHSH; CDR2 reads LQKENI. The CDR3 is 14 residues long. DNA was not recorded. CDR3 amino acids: CASSKDREVSGYTF.

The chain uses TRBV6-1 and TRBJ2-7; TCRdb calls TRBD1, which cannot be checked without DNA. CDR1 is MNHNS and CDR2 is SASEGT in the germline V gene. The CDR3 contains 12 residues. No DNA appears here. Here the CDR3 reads CASRQGPYEQYF.

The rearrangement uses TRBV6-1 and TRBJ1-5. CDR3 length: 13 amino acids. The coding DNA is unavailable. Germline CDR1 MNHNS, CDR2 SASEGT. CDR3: CATRGSGNQPQHF.

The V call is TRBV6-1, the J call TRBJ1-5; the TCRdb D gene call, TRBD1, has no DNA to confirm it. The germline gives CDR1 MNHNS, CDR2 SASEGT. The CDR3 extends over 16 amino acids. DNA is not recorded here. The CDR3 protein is CASSEADPRGRQPQHF.

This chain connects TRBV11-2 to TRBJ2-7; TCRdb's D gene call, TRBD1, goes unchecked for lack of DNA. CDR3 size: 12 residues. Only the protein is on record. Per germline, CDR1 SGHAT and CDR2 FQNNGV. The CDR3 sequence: CASSLTRYEQYF.

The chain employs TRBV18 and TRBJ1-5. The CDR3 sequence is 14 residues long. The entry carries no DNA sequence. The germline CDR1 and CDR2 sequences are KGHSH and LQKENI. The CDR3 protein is CASSPRGEGQPQHF.

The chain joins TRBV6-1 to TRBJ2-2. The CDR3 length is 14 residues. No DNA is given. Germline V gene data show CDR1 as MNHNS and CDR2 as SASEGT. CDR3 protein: CASDRKGSAGELFF.

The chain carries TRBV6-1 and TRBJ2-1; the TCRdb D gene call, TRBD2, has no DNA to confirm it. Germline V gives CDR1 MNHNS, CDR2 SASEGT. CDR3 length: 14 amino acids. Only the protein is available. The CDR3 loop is CASSELGSRGEQFF.